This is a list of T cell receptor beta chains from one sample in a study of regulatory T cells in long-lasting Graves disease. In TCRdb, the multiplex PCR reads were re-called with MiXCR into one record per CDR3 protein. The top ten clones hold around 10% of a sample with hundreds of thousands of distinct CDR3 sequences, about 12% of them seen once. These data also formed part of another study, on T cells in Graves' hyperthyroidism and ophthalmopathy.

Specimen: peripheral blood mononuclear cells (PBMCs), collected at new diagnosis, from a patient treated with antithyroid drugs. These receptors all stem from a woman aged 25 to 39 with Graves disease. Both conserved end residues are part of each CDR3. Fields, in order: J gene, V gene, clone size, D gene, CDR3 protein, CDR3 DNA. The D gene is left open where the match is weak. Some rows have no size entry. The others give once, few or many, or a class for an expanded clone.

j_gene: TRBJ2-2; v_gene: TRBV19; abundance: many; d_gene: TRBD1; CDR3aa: CASSIDLEIGQGRRTGELFF; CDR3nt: TGTGCCAGTAGTATAGATCTCGAAATCGGACAGGGAAGGAGAACCGGGGAGCTGTTTTTT
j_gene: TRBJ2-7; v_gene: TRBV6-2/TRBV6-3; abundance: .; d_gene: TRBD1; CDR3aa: CASSVNRGIYEQYF; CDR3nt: TGTGCCAGCAGTGTTAACAGGGGGATCTACGAGCAGTACTTC
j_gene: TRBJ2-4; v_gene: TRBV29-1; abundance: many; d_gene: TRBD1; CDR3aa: CSIRGRGRENIQYF; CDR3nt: TGCAGCATCAGGGGGCGAGGGCGGGAAAACATTCAGTACTTC
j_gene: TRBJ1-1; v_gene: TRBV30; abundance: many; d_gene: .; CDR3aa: CAWSSPVGAFF; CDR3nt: TGTGCCTGGAGTTCCCCAGTGGGGGCTTTCTTT
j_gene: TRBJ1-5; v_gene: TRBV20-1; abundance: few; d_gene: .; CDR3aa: CSARDQGRYSNQPQHF; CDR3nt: TGCAGTGCTAGAGATCAGGGGAGGTATAGCAATCAGCCCCAGCATTTT
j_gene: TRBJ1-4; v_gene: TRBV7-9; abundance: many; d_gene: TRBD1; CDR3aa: CASSFVPGQGGEKLFF; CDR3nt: TGTGCCAGCAGCTTCGTACCGGGACAGGGCGGTGAAAAACTGTTTTTT
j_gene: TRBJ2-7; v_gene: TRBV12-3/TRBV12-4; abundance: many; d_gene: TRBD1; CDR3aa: CASSPQGARYEQYF; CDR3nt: TGTGCCAGCAGTCCTCAGGGGGCGCGGTACGAGCAGTACTTC
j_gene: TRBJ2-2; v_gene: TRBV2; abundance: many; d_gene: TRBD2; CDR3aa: CASSDWTSGITGTGELFF; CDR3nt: TGTGCCAGCAGTGATTGGACTAGCGGGATCACGGGCACCGGGGAGCTGTTTTTT
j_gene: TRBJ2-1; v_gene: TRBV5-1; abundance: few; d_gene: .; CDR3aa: CASSLVAKGLTYNEQFF; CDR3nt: TGCGCCAGCAGCTTGGTGGCTAAGGGGCTAACCTACAATGAGCAGTTCTTC
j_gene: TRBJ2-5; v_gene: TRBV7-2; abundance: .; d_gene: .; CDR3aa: CASSFIGVDQETQYF; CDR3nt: TGTGCCAGCAGCTTTATCGGGGTGGACCAAGAGACCCAGTACTTC
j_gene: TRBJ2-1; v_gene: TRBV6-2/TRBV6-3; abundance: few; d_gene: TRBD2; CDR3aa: CASSARAGVTYNEQFF; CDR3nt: TGTGCCAGCAGTGCCCGAGCGGGAGTCACCTACAATGAGCAGTTCTTC
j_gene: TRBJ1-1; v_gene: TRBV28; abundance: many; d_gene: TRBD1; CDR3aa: CASNSRLGTGKRTEAFF; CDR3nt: TGTGCCAGCAACTCCAGATTGGGGACAGGGAAGCGGACTGAAGCTTTCTTT
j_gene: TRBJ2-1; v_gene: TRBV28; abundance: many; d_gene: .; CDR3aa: CASNQRGRGRNYNEQFF; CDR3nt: TGTGCCAGCAACCAACGGGGGCGGGGGCGGAATTACAATGAGCAGTTCTTC
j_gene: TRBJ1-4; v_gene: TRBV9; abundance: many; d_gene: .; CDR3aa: CASSQGGGKDEKLFF; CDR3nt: TGTGCCAGCTCCCAAGGGGGGGGAAAGGATGAAAAACTGTTTTTT
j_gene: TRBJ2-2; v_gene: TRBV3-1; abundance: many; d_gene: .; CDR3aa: CGVQGIDGELFF; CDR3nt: TGTGGCGTTCAGGGTATCGACGGGGAGCTGTTTTTT
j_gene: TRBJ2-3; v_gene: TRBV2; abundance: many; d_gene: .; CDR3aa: CASSEWIRGSTDTQYF; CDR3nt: TGTGCCAGCAGTGAATGGATTCGGGGTTCCACAGATACGCAGTATTTT
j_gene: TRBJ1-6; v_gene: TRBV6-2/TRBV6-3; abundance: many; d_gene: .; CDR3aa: CASSYSMSYNSPLHF; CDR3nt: TGTGCCAGCAGTTACTCGATGTCCTATAATTCACCCCTCCACTTT
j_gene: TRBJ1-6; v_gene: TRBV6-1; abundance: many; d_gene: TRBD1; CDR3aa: CASRGQGYSPLHF; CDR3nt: TGTGCCAGCAGGGGACAGGGTTATTCACCCCTCCACTTT
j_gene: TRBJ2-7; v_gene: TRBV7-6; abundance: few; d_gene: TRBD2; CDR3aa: CASSSRLAGSSYEQYF; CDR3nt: TGTGCCAGCAGCTCCCGACTAGCGGGAAGCTCCTACGAGCAGTACTTC
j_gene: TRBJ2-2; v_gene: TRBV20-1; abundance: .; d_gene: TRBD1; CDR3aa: CSAKDRVLGELFF; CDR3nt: TGCAGTGCTAAAGACAGGGTATTAGGGGAGCTGTTTTTT
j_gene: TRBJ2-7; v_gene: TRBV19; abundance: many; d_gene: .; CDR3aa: CASSTRDQARDEQYF; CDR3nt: TGTGCCAGTAGTACTCGGGACCAGGCTCGCGACGAGCAGTACTTC
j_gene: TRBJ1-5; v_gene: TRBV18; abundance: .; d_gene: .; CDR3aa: CACSPRARGGSNQPQHF; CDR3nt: TGTGCCTGCTCACCGCGGGCACGGGGCGGTAGCAATCAGCCCCAGCATTTT
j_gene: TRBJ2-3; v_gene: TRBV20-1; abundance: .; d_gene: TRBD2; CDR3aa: CSATGLGISSTDTQYF; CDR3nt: TGCAGTGCTACGGGACTAGGGATCTCTAGCACAGATACGCAGTATTTT
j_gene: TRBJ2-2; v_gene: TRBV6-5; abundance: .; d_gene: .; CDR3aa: CASSYSTDTGELFF; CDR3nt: TGTGCCAGCAGTTACTCGACGGACACCGGGGAGCTGTTTTTT
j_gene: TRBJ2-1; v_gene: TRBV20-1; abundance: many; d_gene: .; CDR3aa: CSADDWGSSYNEQFF; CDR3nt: TGCAGTGCTGACGACTGGGGCAGCTCCTACAATGAGCAGTTCTTC
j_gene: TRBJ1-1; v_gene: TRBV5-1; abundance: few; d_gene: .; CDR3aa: CASSPEIRTEAFF; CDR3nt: TGCGCCAGCAGCCCCGAGATAAGGACAGAAGCTTTCTTT
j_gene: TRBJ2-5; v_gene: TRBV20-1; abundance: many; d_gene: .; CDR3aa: CSASKSASSGAQYF; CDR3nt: TGCAGTGCTAGTAAATCGGCGTCCTCGGGGGCCCAGTACTTC
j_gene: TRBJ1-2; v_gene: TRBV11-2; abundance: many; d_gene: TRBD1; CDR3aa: CASSLERTGGGYTF; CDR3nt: TGTGCCAGCAGCTTAGAGAGGACAGGCGGGGGCTACACCTTC
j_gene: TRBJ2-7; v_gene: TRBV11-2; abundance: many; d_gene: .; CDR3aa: CASSPRAGPYEQYF; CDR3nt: TGTGCCAGCAGCCCTCGGGCAGGGCCCTACGAGCAGTACTTC
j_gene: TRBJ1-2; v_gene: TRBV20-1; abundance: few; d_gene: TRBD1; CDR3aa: CSARDGTGGGGYTF; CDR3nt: TGCAGTGCTAGGGACGGGACAGGGGGTGGTGGCTACACCTTC
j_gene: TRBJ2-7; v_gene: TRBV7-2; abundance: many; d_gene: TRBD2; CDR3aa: CASSPFGTSVDF; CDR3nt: TGTGCCAGCAGCCCTTTCGGCACTAGCGTCGACTTC
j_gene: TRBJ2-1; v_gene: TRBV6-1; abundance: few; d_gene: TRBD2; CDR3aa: CASKASGSGEQFF; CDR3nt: TGTGCCAGCAAGGCTAGCGGGAGTGGTGAGCAGTTCTTC
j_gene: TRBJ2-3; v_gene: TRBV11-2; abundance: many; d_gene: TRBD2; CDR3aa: CASSLVLTSVLSTDTQYF; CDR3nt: TGTGCCAGCAGCTTAGTCCTGACTAGCGTCCTAAGCACAGATACGCAGTATTTT
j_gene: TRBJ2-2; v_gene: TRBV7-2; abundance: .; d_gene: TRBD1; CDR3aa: CASSRDRGLTGELFF; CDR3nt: TGTGCCAGCAGCCGGGATAGGGGGCTCACCGGGGAGCTGTTTTTT
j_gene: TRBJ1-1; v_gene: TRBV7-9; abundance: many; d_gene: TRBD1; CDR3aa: CASTNRTGGTEAFF; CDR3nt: TGTGCCAGCACCAATCGGACAGGGGGCACTGAAGCTTTCTTT
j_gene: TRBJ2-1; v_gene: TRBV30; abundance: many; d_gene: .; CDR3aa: CAWDPGLNEQFF; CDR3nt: TGTGCCTGGGATCCAGGGCTCAATGAGCAGTTCTTC
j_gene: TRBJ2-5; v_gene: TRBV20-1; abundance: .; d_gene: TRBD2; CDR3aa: CSAWTSWETQYF; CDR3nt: TGCAGTGCCTGGACTAGCTGGGAGACCCAGTACTTC
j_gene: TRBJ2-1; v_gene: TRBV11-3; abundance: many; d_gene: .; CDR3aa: CASSSTWYNEQFF; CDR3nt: TGTGCCAGCAGCTCGACGTGGTACAATGAGCAGTTCTTC
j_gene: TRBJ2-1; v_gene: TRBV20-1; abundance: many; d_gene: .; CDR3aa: CSGVSVTSRYNEQFF; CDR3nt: TGCAGTGGGGTCTCGGTCACTAGCAGATACAATGAGCAGTTCTTC
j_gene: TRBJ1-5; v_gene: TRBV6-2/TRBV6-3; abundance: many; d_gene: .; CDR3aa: CASRDRGLSNQPQHF; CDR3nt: TGTGCCAGCAGGGACCGGGGCCTTAGCAATCAGCCCCAGCATTTT
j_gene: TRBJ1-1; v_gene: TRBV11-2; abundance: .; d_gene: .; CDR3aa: CASSLDLTLAFF; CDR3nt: TGTGCCAGCAGCTTAGACCTGACCCTAGCTTTCTTT
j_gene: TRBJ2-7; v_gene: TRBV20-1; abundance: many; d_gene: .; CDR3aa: CSAQSPLVAEQYF; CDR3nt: TGCAGTGCCCAAAGCCCCCTAGTAGCCGAGCAGTACTTC
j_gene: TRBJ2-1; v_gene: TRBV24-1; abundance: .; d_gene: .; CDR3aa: CATSDFFPGEQFF; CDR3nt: TGTGCCACCAGTGATTTCTTCCCTGGTGAGCAGTTCTTC
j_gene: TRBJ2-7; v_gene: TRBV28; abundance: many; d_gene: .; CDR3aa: CASSLPGSPSYEQYF; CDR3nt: TGTGCCAGCAGTTTACCGGGTTCGCCCTCCTACGAGCAGTACTTC
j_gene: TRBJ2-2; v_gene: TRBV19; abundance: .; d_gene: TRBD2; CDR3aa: CASSIRAGANTGELFF; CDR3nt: TGTGCCAGTAGTATAAGGGCGGGGGCGAACACCGGGGAGCTGTTTTTT
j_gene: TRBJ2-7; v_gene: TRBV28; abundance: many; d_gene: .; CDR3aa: CASRPIGQGGGFSPSGIGEQYF; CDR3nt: TGTGCCAGCCGTCCTATCGGACAGGGTGGGGGATTTAGCCCTAGCGGGATTGGCGAGCAGTACTTC
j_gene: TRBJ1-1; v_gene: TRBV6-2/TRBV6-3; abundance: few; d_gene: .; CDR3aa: CASSYSRRSVTEAFF; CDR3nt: TGTGCCAGCAGTTACTCCCGCAGGTCGGTCACTGAAGCTTTCTTT
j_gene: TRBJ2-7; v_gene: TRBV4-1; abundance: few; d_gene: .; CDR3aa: CASSLSGDYEQYF; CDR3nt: TGCGCCAGCAGTCTTTCGGGTGACTACGAGCAGTACTTC
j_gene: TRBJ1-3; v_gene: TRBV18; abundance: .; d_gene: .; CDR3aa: CASSPPRGLVSGNTIYF; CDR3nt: TGTGCCAGCTCACCGCCGAGAGGACTAGTCTCTGGAAACACCATATATTTT
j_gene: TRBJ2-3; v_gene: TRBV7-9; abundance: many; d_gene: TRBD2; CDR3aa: CASSSGLAGALSTDTQYF; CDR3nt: TGTGCCAGCAGCTCGGGACTAGCGGGAGCACTTAGCACAGATACGCAGTATTTT
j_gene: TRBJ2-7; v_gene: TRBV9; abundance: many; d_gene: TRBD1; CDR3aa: CASSVGSGGYEQYF; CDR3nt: TGTGCCAGCAGCGTAGGTTCAGGGGGCTACGAGCAGTACTTC
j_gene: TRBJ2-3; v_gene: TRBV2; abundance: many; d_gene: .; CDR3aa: CASSPLVVTDTQYF; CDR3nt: TGTGCCAGCAGCCCGCTGGTGGTCACAGATACGCAGTATTTT
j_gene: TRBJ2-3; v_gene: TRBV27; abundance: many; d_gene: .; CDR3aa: CASSFGADTQYF; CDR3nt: TGTGCCAGCAGTTTCGGCGCAGATACGCAGTATTTT